The source of this TCR beta chain is a study of blood T cell repertoires in COVID-19. Study-level background: T cells, B-cell-depleted T cells, or PBMCs supplied cDNA or gDNA.

Germline CDR1 is MNHNS and CDR2 is SASEGT. The V end lost 2 bases, the J end lost 6 bases, and 6 bases lay between the germline ends. The CDR3 contains 12 residues. Original methodology: Nucleated cell number was recorded as an estimate derived from reference gene primer amplification. Clones were sequenced by immunoSEQ multiplex PCR, and TCRdb holds only the in-frame ones, with some missing. Clone size and V and J calls were adopted from that table, with D and trimming inferred from the DNA. The sample lists about 430,000 clones; 75% to 90% were seen once. Those who participated ranged in age from roughly 18 to 100 years and resided in 24 US areas. Which cohort a participant joined came from the clinical history participants gave. The table lists this clone with a count of one.

The chain has TRBV6-1 and TRBJ2-3; D is uncertain. The specimen sequenced was PBMCs or T cells enriched from blood (not recorded which). The sequence was collected from a man aged 30-40 years who had recovered from COVID-19. The CDR3 DNA sequence: TGTGCCAGCAGTGAATTCGGGGATACGCAGTATTTT. It translates to CASSEFGDTQYF.